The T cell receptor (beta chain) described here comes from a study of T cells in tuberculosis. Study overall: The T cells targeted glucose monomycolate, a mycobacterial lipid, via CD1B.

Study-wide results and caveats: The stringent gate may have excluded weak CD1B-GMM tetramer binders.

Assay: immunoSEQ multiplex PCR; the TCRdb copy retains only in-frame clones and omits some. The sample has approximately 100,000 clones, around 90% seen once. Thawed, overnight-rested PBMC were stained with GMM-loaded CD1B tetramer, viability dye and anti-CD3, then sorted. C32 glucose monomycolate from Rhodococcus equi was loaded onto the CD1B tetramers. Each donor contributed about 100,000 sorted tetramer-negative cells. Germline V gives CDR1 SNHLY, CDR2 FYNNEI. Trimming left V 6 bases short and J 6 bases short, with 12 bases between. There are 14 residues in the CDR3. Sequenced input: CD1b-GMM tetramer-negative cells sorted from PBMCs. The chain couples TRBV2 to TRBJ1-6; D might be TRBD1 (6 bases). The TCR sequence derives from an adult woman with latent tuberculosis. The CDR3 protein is CASRQGSLNSPLHF. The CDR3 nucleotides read TGTGCCAGCAGACAGGGCAGCCTTAATTCACCCCTCCACTTT.